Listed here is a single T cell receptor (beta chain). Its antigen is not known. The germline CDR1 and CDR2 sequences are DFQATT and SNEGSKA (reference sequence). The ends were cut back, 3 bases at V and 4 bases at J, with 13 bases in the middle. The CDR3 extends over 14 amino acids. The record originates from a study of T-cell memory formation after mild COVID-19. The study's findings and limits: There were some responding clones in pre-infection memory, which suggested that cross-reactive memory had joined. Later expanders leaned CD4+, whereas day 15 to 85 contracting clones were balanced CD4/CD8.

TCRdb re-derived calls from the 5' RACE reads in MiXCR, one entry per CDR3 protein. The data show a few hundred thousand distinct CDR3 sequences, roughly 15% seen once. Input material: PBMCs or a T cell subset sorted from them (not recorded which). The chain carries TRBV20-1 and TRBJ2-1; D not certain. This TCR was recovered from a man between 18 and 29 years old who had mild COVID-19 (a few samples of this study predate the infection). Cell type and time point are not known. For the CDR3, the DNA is TGCAGTGCTAGCCGCGCCAAAGGATACAATGAGCAGTTCTTC. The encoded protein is CSASRAKGYNEQFF.